This T cell receptor (beta chain) was captured by sequencing in a study of shared clonotypes between healthy human individuals. For the study at large: Each donor's CD8 memory used one plate, CD8 naive two, each CD4 subset three. Study-level findings and limits: Measured sharing among donors was expected to vary with sequencing depth.

Subsets obtained from CD4+ cells comprised CD45RA+ naive and CD45RA-negative memory cells. The method was immunoSEQ multiplex PCR; TCRdb's version includes in-frame clones alone and lacks a portion of them. The data contain about 2.3 million clones, approximately 90% of them singletons. CDR1 and CDR2 from the germline V gene are LNHDA and SQIVND (reference sequence). The CDR3 is made up of 14 amino acids. Unmatched junction bases numbered 8, after V lost 6 bases and J lost 4 bases. This clone was picked up a small number of times. Antigen specificity is unknown. Source material: naive CD4+ T cells from PBMCs. Subset specified: CD45RA+ positively selected. This clonotype originated in a man aged 18 to 29 in good health. Some clones in this sample may be carry-over from other donors' samples. The V and J genes are TRBV19 and TRBJ1-1, with 7 positions matching TRBD1. In DNA form, the CDR3 reads TGTGCCAGTAGCTCGACAGGGTCGGGCACTGAAGCTTTCTTT. Its protein product is CASSSTGSGTEAFF.